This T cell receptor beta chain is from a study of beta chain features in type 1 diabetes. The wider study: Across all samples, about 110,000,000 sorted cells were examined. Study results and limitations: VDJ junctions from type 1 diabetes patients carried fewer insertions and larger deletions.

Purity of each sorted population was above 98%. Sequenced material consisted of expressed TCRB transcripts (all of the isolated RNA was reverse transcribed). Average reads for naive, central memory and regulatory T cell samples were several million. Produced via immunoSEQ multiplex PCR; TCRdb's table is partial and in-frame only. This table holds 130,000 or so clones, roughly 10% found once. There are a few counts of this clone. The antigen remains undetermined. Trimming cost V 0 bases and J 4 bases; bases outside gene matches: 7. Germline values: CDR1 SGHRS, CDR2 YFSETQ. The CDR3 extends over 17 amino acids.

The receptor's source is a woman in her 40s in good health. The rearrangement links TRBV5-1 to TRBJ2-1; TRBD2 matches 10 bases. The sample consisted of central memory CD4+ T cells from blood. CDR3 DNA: TGCGCCAGCAGCTTGGGACACTCTAGCGGGGGATACAATGAGCAGTTCTTC. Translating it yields CASSLGHSSGGYNEQFF.